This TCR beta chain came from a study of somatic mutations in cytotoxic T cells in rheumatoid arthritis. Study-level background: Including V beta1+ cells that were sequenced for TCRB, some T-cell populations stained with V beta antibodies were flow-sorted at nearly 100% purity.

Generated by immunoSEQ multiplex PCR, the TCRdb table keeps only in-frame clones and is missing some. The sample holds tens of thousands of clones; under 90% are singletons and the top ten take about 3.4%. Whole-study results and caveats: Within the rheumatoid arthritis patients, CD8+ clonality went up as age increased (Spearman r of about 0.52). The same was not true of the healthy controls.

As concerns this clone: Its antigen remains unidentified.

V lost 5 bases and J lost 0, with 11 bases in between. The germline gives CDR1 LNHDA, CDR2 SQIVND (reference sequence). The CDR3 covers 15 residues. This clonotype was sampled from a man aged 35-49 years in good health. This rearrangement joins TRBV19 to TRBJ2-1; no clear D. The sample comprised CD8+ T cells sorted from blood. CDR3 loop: CASSPAWSSYNEQFF. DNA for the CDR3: TGTGCCAGTAGTCCTGCCTGGAGCTCCTACAATGAGCAGTTCTTC.